This T cell receptor beta chain was sequenced in a study of blood T cell repertoires in COVID-19. Background on the study: Samples taken during acute and convalescent COVID-19 were collected in the United States, Italy and Spain.

J gave up 5 bases and V 3 bases, and 6 bases lay outside the gene matches. The germline V gene has CDR1 SGHNT and CDR2 YENEEA. The CDR3 length is 15 residues. As originally analysed: Cell counts per sample came from amplifying reference gene primers. Repertoires were generated with immunoSEQ multiplex PCR, while TCRdb's copy carries only in-frame clones and drops some. The V and J calls and clone size were taken over from that table, and D and trimming were inferred from the DNA. The sample has under 200,000 clones, roughly nine tenths seen once. The recovered donors of Cohort 3 showed two negative PCRs, clearance, or symptom resolution.

The V and J genes are TRBV11-3 and TRBJ2-2; TRBD2 aligns across 7 bases. Sample: PBMCs or T cells enriched from blood (not recorded which). This clonotype was sampled from a woman aged 50 to 60 who had recovered from COVID-19. For the CDR3, the DNA is TGTGCCAGCAGCTTGACCGGGACTACGACCGGGGAGCTGTTTTTT. Translation: CASSLTGTTTGELFF.